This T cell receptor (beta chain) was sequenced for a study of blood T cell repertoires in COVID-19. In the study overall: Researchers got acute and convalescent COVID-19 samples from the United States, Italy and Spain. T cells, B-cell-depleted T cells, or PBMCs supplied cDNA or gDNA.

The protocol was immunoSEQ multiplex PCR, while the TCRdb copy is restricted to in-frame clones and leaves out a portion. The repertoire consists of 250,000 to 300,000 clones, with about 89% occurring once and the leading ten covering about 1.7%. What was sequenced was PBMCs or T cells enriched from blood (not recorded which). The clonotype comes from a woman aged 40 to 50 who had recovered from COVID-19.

The CDR3 DNA follows: TGTGCCAGTAGTTCTTCGACTAGCGGGAGGATTCGCTACAATGAGCAGTTCTTC. Protein product: CASSSSTSGRIRYNEQFF. The chain has TRBV19 and TRBJ2-1, with TRBD2 identical over 13 bases. Per germline, CDR1 LNHDA and CDR2 SQIVND (reference sequence). The CDR3 contains 18 residues. Germline trimming cut 5 bases from V and 3 bases from J; bases unmatched to any gene: 10.